This T cell receptor (beta chain) was documented in a study of early T cells in non-severe SARS-CoV-2 infection (dated by TCRdb to about 2021). About the study as a whole: Because TCR sequencing was done on bulk RNA from unsorted whole blood, the alpha and beta chains could not be paired.

Set within a cohort of healthcare workers in London, UK, this nested case-control study involved weekly PCR testing of nasopharyngeal swabs along with blood sampling. Between 23 and 31 March 2020, the week of the UK lockdown, healthcare workers were enrolled and then followed up weekly for as long as 16 weeks. Germline trimming amounts to 3 bases on V and 5 bases on J, with 2 as the count of junction bases outside the gene matches. Its CDR3 holds 13 amino acids, cysteine through phenylalanine. Only the CDR3 part of the read is kept: 39 bases, read in frame from the first base. Via the germline V gene, CDR1 is KGHSH and CDR2 LQKENI. Overall study outcomes, separate from this receptor: VDJdb matching was skewed toward anti-spike CD8 responses and likely underestimated virus-specific expansions, missing private and CD4 specificities.

This clonotype has a count of ten or more. This receptor's antigen is unknown. Base quality data are lacking; no much larger clone is found one base away. Libraries were prepared through 5' RACE. The sequencing machine was a NextSeq 500. Unique molecular identifiers were attached to individual cDNA molecules in the TCR library protocol so that sequencing error and PCR bias could be corrected. TCR alpha and beta chains were both sequenced, and the abundances of alpha and beta sequences in each sample were closely correlated with each other. The study's own analysis went as follows. Decombinator V4 was used to annotate TCR sequences for V gene, J gene and CDR3. Expanded TCRs were defined as changing significantly between any two time points under a Poisson model with p below 0.0001. TCR abundances were normalised to the total number of TCRs sequenced per sample and expressed as counts per million. MAIT TCRs were defined by TRAV1-2 paired with TRAJ12, TRAJ20 or TRAJ33, and iNKT TCRs by TRAV10 paired with TRAJ18. VDJdb, accessed on 1 November 2021, was searched for TCRs annotated for CMV, EBV and SARS-CoV-2, and TCRs annotated for more than one antigen were excluded. The public reads were reprocessed in TCRdb via fastp at Q25 and MiXCR, keeping in-frame beta chains. Entries that share a CDR3 protein sequence are merged under the most common genes and DNA. The V and J calls, along with clone size, are taken from TCRdb and not from the paper's own processing. Counted in this sample were fewer than 120,000 distinct CDR3 sequences; 10% to 15% of them appeared once. The ten largest clones capture about 3.8% of the sample.

Here the chain combines TRBV18 and TRBJ2-7; TRBD1 aligns with 9 central bases. This specimen consisted of whole blood, obtained at baseline. This clonotype was sampled from an adult who was a healthcare worker with PCR-confirmed SARS-CoV-2 infection or an uninfected control (not recorded which). The sequenced DNA is TGTGCCAGCTCACCGTGGACAGGGGACGAGCAGTACTTC. The encoded protein is CASSPWTGDEQYF. Beyond the CDR3, the reference TRBV18 and TRBJ2-7 genes provide the residues; the full variable domain reads: NAGVMQNPRHLVRRRGQEARLRCSPMKGHSHVYWYRQLPEEGLKFMVYLQKENIIDESGMPKERFSAEFPKEGPSILRIQQVVRGDSAAYFCASSPWTGDEQYFGPGTRLTVT.